Below, 6 T cell receptor beta chains from the same sample are listed, as sequenced in a study of blood T cells in healthy people across ages. PCR was performed a second time for about 6 to 11 cycles using a sample-barcoded 5' primer and a J-beta primer mix. TCRdb analysed the 5' RACE reads with MiXCR anew, one entry per CDR3 protein. Here the sample spans roughly 560,000 distinct CDR3 sequences, 20% to 30% being singletons. This sample was shared with a second study, whose subject was T cells of mothers and their children.

The sample consisted of blood. The receptors were gathered from a boy aged 5-17 years in good health.

The chain carries TRBV7-8 and TRBJ2-3; TRBD2 agrees at 8 bases. J was trimmed by 4 bases and V by 0 bases; bases with no gene match: 0. The CDR3 contains 14 residues. The germline CDR1 and CDR2 sequences are SGHVS and FQNEAQ. The CDR3 sequence is CASSLAAGADTQYF. The DNA of the CDR3 is TGTGCCAGCAGCTTAGCAGCGGGGGCAGATACGCAGTATTTT.

V is TRBV20-1 and J is TRBJ1-4; D is ambiguous. Per germline, CDR1 DFQATT and CDR2 SNEGSKA (reference sequence). V was cut by 5 bases and J by 4 bases, with 11 bases left in between. The CDR3 is 13 amino acids. The CDR3 bases are TGCAGTGCTGGAAAGGGTAGTAATGAAAAACTGTTTTTT. This gives the protein CSAGKGSNEKLFF.

This chain links TRBV4-1 with TRBJ2-3, with 9 bases lining up with TRBD2. The CDR3 is made up of 15 amino acids. Germline values: CDR1 MGHRA, CDR2 YSYEKL. V trimming: 7 bases; J trimming: 0 bases; junction bases outside the gene matches: 5. In nucleotides, the CDR3 is TGCGCCAGCACCGTTAGCGGGGGAAGCACAGATACGCAGTATTTT. The encoded protein is CASTVSGGSTDTQYF.

This chain joins TRBV5-6 and TRBJ1-1, with D unclear. Per the germline V gene, CDR1 is SGHDT and CDR2 is YYEEEE. Trimming took off 4 bases at V and 1 base at J, with 14 bases between the two ends. The CDR3 runs to 15 residues. This CDR3 is CASSGLNRANTEAFF. The CDR3, as DNA: TGTGCCAGCAGCGGATTGAACAGAGCGAACACTGAAGCTTTCTTT.

This clonotype was counted between two and nine times. The V gene is TRBV29-1, the J gene TRBJ2-5; D possibly corresponds to TRBD1 (5 bases). Trimming shortened V by 6 bases and J by 9 bases, and 23 bases separated the two germline ends. Germline V lookup: CDR1 SQVTM, CDR2 ANQGSEA. The CDR3 has 14 amino acids. In DNA form, the CDR3 reads TGCAGCGTCAGCCAGGGCAGGCAGACTGGAGCCCAGTACTTC. This sequence encodes CSVSQGRQTGAQYF.

This clonotype was observed a handful of times. The J gene is TRBJ1-2, the V gene TRBV29-1; 10 positions agree with TRBD1. Germline lookup yields CDR1 SQVTM and CDR2 ANQGSEA. CDR3 length: 13 residues. V lost 4 bases, J lost 5 bases, and 4 bases stayed unmatched. CDR3 amino acids: CSVVWDRGYGYTF. In DNA, the CDR3 is TGCAGCGTTGTGTGGGACAGGGGATATGGCTACACCTTC.